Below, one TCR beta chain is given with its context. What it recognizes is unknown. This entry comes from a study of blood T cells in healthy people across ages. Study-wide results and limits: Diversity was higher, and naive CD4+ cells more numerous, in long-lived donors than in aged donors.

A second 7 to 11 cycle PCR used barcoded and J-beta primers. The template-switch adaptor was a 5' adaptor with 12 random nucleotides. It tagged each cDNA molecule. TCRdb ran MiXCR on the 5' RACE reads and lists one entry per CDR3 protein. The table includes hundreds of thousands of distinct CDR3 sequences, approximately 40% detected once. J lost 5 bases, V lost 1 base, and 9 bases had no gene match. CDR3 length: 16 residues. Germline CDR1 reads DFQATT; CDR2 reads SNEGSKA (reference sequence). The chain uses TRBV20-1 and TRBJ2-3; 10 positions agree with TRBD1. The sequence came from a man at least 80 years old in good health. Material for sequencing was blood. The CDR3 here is CSARGRGQGLVDTQYF. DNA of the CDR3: TGCAGTGCTAGAGGTCGGGGACAGGGGTTGGTAGATACGCAGTATTTT.